This T cell receptor beta chain was sequenced in a study of blood T cell repertoires in COVID-19. Study information: Italy, Spain and the United States were the sources of the convalescent and acute COVID-19 samples. PBMCs, B-cell-depleted T cells, or T cells provided the cDNA or gDNA that made up the material.

CDR1 is LGHDT, CDR2 YNNKEL, per germline (reference sequence). This CDR3 is 15 amino acids long. V lost 4 bases, J lost 5 bases, and 14 bases lay in between. Per the study methods: Nucleated cell number was recorded as an estimate derived from reference gene primer amplification. This table comes from immunoSEQ multiplex PCR, and its TCRdb copy is limited to in-frame clones, with some not included. D and trimming were read from the DNA, whereas the V and J calls and clone size are those reported in that table. The table includes about 41,000 clones, 70% to 90% detected once. The V call is TRBV3-1 (or the pseudogene TRBV3-2), the J call TRBJ1-4; possible D gene TRBD1, 6 bases. This TCR was recovered from a man aged 55 to 69 with acute or convalescent COVID-19. Sequenced: peripheral blood. CDR3 sequence (DNA): TGTGCCAGCAGCCCCGGGGGGGCAATGAATGAAAAACTGTTTTTT. Its translation: CASSPGGAMNEKLFF.